The TCR beta chain described here comes from a study of blood T cell repertoires in COVID-19. About the research overall: Collection of acute and convalescent COVID-19 samples took place in the United States, Italy and Spain.

Germline lookup yields CDR1 SGHDN and CDR2 FVKESK. There are 14 residues in the CDR3. The V end was cut by 4 bases, the J end by 2 bases, with 10 bases between. Only a few counts were recorded for this clone. Profiled with immunoSEQ multiplex PCR; TCRdb holds only in-frame clones, not every one. The table lists approximately 110,000 clones, roughly 69% of them singletons. The specimen was peripheral blood. The receptor was derived from an older man with acute or convalescent COVID-19. The chain employs TRBV14 and TRBJ2-3; no clear D. CDR3 loop: CASSLSYDTDTQYF. DNA of the CDR3: TGTGCCAGCAGCCTTAGCTATGACACAGATACGCAGTATTTT.